This T cell receptor (beta chain) stems from a study of blood T cells in healthy people across ages. Study-wide results and caveats: Among T cells, TCR beta diversity per million cells dropped roughly linearly as age rose.

Alongside a J-beta primer mix, a sample-barcoded 5' primer served in a second PCR lasting 7 to 11 cycles. Samples each returned at least 3 million CDR3-containing paired-end reads. One entry per CDR3 protein results from TCRdb running MiXCR on the 5' RACE reads. Of about a million distinct CDR3 sequences in the sample, 51% are singletons; the top ten hold over 20%. About this clonotype: Its antigen is undetermined.

Each donor's blood draw was 8.5 to 10 milliliters of peripheral blood. Sequencing was done on a sample of blood. The TCR comes from a woman in her fifties or sixties in good health.

The DNA for the CDR3 is TGTGCCATCAGGGACAGGGTTGGCTACGAGCAGTACTTC. This codes for CAIRDRVGYEQYF. The chain employs TRBV10-3 and TRBJ2-4, with TRBD1 identical over 8 bases. The J call may be wrong; the DNA end is better matched by TRBJ2-7. CDR1 ENHRY and CDR2 SYGVKD come from the germline V gene. The length of the CDR3 is 13 residues.